This TCR beta chain was documented in a study of cytomegalovirus exposure and HLA in healthy donors. As regards this clone: Its cognate antigen is unknown.

The PCR employed 60 Vbeta primers together with 13 Jbeta primers. This table comes from immunoSEQ multiplex PCR, and its TCRdb copy is limited to in-frame clones, with some not included. This repertoire shows some 100,000 clones, around 76% found once; its top ten account for 15% to 20%. Study observations and caveats: It was reported that the classifier diagnosed cytomegalovirus status with high specificity and sensitivity in both the original and validation cohorts.

The V gene lost 0 bases and the J gene lost 8 bases, with 14 bases spanning the gap. CDR1 and CDR2 from the germline V gene are MNHEY and SVGAGI. This CDR3 has 15 residues. The rearrangement links TRBV6-5 to TRBJ1-3; D not certain. The clonotype comes from a man aged 45-65 years in good health and CMV-seropositive. The sample was PBMCs. In nucleotides, the CDR3 is TGTGCCAGCAGTTACTCGATGAGTATCGGGGACACCATATATTTT. This encodes CASSYSMSIGDTIYF.